This T cell receptor (beta chain) was identified in a study of OX40 agonist ivuxolimab in advanced cancers. As for the study in general: Each dose-escalation patient presented with hepatocellular carcinoma, melanoma, renal cell or head and neck cancer.

J gave up 4 bases and V 4 bases, and 7 bases lay outside the gene matches. The length of the CDR3 is 15 residues. Germline V gene lookup returns CDR1 MNHNS and CDR2 SASEGT. The protocol was immunoSEQ multiplex PCR, while the TCRdb copy is restricted to in-frame clones and leaves out a portion. The sample consists of 65,000 to 85,000 clones, roughly 85% of them appearing once. The sequence was obtained from an adult with an advanced solid tumor such as melanoma, head and neck, liver or kidney cancer. The sample in question was CD4+ or CD8+ T cells sorted from blood, obtained in a trial of the OX40 agonist ivuxolimab. This sequence joins TRBV6-1 and TRBJ1-2, with TRBD1 matching 9 bases. The CDR3 here is CASSGQGGGSYGYTF. Written as DNA, the CDR3 is TGTGCCAGCAGTGGACAGGGGGGAGGAAGCTATGGCTACACCTTC.